One and the same sample provided the 15 T cell receptor beta chains below, sequenced in a study of metastatic and nonmetastatic thyroid tumors. Patients had received no treatment of any kind before thyroid surgery. TCRdb re-called the PCR reads through MiXCR. The sample holds some 32,000 clones, less than 20% seen once. Sequenced material: blood. Every receptor here comes from a female donor with papillary thyroid cancer or a benign thyroid nodule (not recorded which). Some clones in this sample may be carry-over from other donors' samples.

By sample fraction, this clone is medium-sized. The V call is TRBV30, the J call TRBJ2-7, with D perhaps matching TRBD1 or TRBD2 (5 bases each). V lost 2 bases, J lost 5 bases, and 13 bases lay in between. Germline loops: CDR1 GTSNPN, CDR2 SVGIG (reference sequence). This CDR3 has 13 amino acids. DNA of the CDR3: TGTGCCTGGAGTTCTTCATGGGGGAACGAGCAGTACTTC. This gives the protein CAWSSSWGNEQYF.

In its sample, this clone ranks as medium-sized. CDR3 protein: CASSQGQGAGKLFF. In nucleotides, the CDR3 is TGCGCCAGCAGCCAGGGACAGGGGGCCGGAAAACTGTTTTTT. V gene TRBV4-1 combines with J gene TRBJ1-4; 12 bases are shared with TRBD1. Trimming cost V 3 bases and J 10 bases; bases outside gene matches: 3. CDR1 and CDR2 (germline): MGHRA, YSYEKL. This CDR3 is built from 14 residues.

This chain joins TRBV6-1 and TRBJ2-7; D uncertain. The length of the CDR3 is 15 residues. CDR1 and CDR2 from the germline V gene are MNHNS and SASEGT. Trimming shortened V by 4 bases and J by 0 bases, and 13 bases separated the two germline ends. CDR3 bases: TGTGCCAGCAGTGTCGAACTGGGAAGCTCCTACGAGCAGTACTTC. This sequence encodes CASSVELGSSYEQYF.

This clone has more than one count but fewer than ten. This chain joins TRBV7-2 and TRBJ2-2; D ambiguous. The CDR3 extends over 15 amino acids. CDR1 SGHTA and CDR2 FQGNSA come from the germline V gene. The V end lost 5 bases, the J end lost 2 bases, and 12 bases lay between the germline ends. DNA for the CDR3: TGTGCCAGCAGCCCCATGGCAGACAACACCGGGGAGCTGTTTTTT. Its translation: CASSPMADNTGELFF.

The chain carries TRBV11-2 and TRBJ2-3, with no clear D. CDR3 length equals 17 residues. Germline CDR1 reads SGHAT; CDR2 reads FQNNGV. The V and J ends lost 4 bases and 0 bases respectively, with 17 bases between them. CDR3 sequence (DNA): TGTGCCAGCAGCTCCTCCGTCCGGGTGGGTAGCACAGATACGCAGTATTTT. Translating it yields CASSSSVRVGSTDTQYF.

This clone appeared a few times. V is TRBV28 and J is TRBJ2-5; D is ambiguous. Germline V gene sequence: CDR1 MDHEN, CDR2 SYDVKM. V shed 8 bases and J shed 2 bases, with 9 bases lying between them. The CDR3 extends over 12 amino acids. The CDR3 protein is CASETDQETQYF. The CDR3 coding sequence is TGTGCCAGCGAGACTGATCAAGAGACCCAGTACTTC. The full variable domain, in which reference TRBV28 and TRBJ2-5 provide the parts outside the CDR3, is DVKVTQSSRYLVKRTGEKVFLECVQDMDHENMFWYRQDPGLGLRLIYFSYDVKMKEKGDIPEGYSVSREKKERFSLILESASTNQTSMYLCASETDQETQYFGPGTRLLVL.

This chain uses TRBV10-3 with TRBJ2-3; 10 bases match TRBD2. CDR1 is ENHRY and CDR2 is SYGVKD in the germline V gene. Trimming cost V 4 bases and J 2 bases; bases outside gene matches: 9. This CDR3 has 17 amino acids. CDR3 bases: TGTGCCATCAGTGCGCTAGCGGGAGAGGGGAACACAGATACGCAGTATTTT. This sequence encodes CAISALAGEGNTDTQYF.

V is TRBV6-2 or TRBV6-3 and J is TRBJ2-2; D not certain. This CDR3 has 16 residues. V shed 11 bases and J shed 0 bases, with 19 bases lying between them. Germline CDR1 and CDR2: MNHEY and SVGEGT. CDR3 nucleotide sequence: TGTGCCTGCGATAAGGCACGGCGCGCGAACACCGGGGAGCTGTTTTTT. Its translation: CACDKARRANTGELFF.

Many counts were recorded for this clone. The chain carries TRBV20-1 and TRBJ1-5, with D possibly TRBD1 on 5 matching bases. Between the trimmed V and J ends, which lost 3 bases and 5 bases, there was a span of 17 bases. The germline CDR1 and CDR2 sequences are DFQATT and SNEGSKA (reference sequence). There are 15 residues in the CDR3. The CDR3 nucleotides read TGCAGTGCTAGTAAACTATCCAGGGCTGATCAGCCCCAGCATTTT. Translated, it gives CSASKLSRADQPQHF.

The V and J genes are TRBV5-5 and TRBJ1-3; possible D gene TRBD1, 5 bases. CDR1 and CDR2 (germline): SGHKS, YYEKEE (reference sequence). This CDR3 is 15 amino acids long. Trimming removed 0 bases at V and 4 bases at J, with 11 bases between. This chain's CDR3 is CASSLGGTRGNTIYF. The CDR3 bases are TGTGCCAGCAGCTTGGGGGGGACTCGAGGAAACACCATATATTTT.

This chain uses TRBV11-2 with TRBJ2-1, with 9 bases aligning to TRBD1. The CDR3 consists of 15 residues. With 5 bases clipped from V and 3 bases from J, the junction kept 5 bases outside the gene matches. CDR1 SGHAT and CDR2 FQNNGV come from the germline V gene. For the CDR3, the DNA is TGTGCCAGCAGCCAGGGGACAGGGCGCTACAATGAGCAGTTCTTC. This sequence encodes CASSQGTGRYNEQFF.

The CDR3 DNA sequence: TGTGCCAGTAATGAGCAGGGCGGCTACACCTTC. It specifies CASNEQGGYTF. V usage is TRBV19 and J usage is TRBJ1-2, with D maybe TRBD1 (5 bases). CDR3 length equals 11 residues. The germline V gene encodes CDR1 LNHDA and CDR2 SQIVND (reference sequence). Deletions cut 7 bases from V and 8 bases from J, with 11 bases between.

About this clone itself: No DNA is shown, since the ends of the CDR3 on it are uncertain; the CDR3 is the one TCRdb lists. J is TRBJ1-1 and V is TRBV30. The CDR3 spans 11 amino acids, including both terminal residues. Germline V gene data show CDR1 as GTSNPN and CDR2 as SVGIG (reference sequence). The CDR3 loop reads CAWSVVAGGSF.

In its sample, this clone ranks as medium-sized. The rearrangement joins TRBV12-3 or TRBV12-4 to TRBJ2-5; the match to TRBD1 covers 7 bases. After removal of 0 bases from V and 3 bases from J, the junction contained 1 base not matched to a gene. This CDR3 is 14 amino acids long. The CDR3 sequence is CASSLAGTEETQYF. The CDR3 DNA reads TGTGCCAGCAGTTTAGCGGGGACAGAAGAGACCCAGTACTTC.

The table lists this clone with many counts. The J gene is TRBJ2-7, the V gene TRBV5-1; 9 bases fit TRBD2. With V trimmed by 0 bases and J by 7 bases, 2 bases remained unmatched. Germline V gene sequence: CDR1 SGHRS, CDR2 YFSETQ. The CDR3 runs 13 residues. CDR3 residues: CASSLAAGGEQYF. The CDR3 DNA follows: TGCGCCAGCAGCTTGGCGGCGGGGGGGGAGCAGTACTTC.